This T cell receptor (beta chain) was identified in a study of shared clonotypes between healthy human individuals. Study results and limitations: Owing to a small donor count, the genetic and exposure-history diversity represented was limited.

Note on this clone: The antigen remains undetermined.

Germline V gene lookup returns CDR1 ENHRY and CDR2 SYGVKD. Trimming shortened V by 0 bases and J by 7 bases, and 9 bases separated the two germline ends. This CDR3 is built from 13 residues. Unsorted PBMC replicate PCRs used 300 ng DNA, about 30,000 T cell genomes. Repertoires were generated with immunoSEQ multiplex PCR, while TCRdb's copy carries only in-frame clones and drops some. The table includes a few hundred thousand clones, 70% to 85% detected once. Without sorting, samples used 85 million to 95 million PBMCs for genomic DNA. Sequenced sample: PBMCs. The TCR comes from a woman in her 40s in good health. Some clones in this sample may be carry-over from other donors' samples. The genes are TRBV10-3 and TRBJ1-2; D possibly corresponds to TRBD1 (5 bases). The CDR3, as DNA: TGTGCCATCAGTGAGTCGGGAGGGACTGGCTACACCTTC. This codes for CAISESGGTGYTF.